This T cell receptor (beta chain) was sequenced during a study of blood T cell repertoires in COVID-19. CDR1 is SGHRS, CDR2 YFSETQ, per germline. The CDR3 runs 23 residues. V shed 4 bases, J shed 0 bases, and the junction held 26 bases outside the gene matches. Repertoires were generated with immunoSEQ multiplex PCR, while TCRdb's copy carries only in-frame clones and drops some. The sample lists approximately 150,000 clones; roughly 88% were seen once. The V gene is TRBV5-1, the J gene TRBJ1-3; 9 bases match TRBD1. The sequence was obtained from a man in his forties or fifties who had recovered from COVID-19. Material for sequencing was PBMCs or T cells enriched from blood (not recorded which). The CDR3 protein is CASSPVPGQGTGAIRYSGNTIYF. CDR3 sequence (DNA): TGCGCCAGCAGCCCCGTCCCGGGACAGGGAACAGGGGCTATTCGGTACTCTGGAAACACCATATATTTT.